These 25 T cell receptor beta chains were all obtained from the same sample, sequenced in a study of cytomegalovirus exposure and HLA in healthy donors. PCR involved 60 Vbeta and 13 Jbeta primers. Data came from immunoSEQ multiplex PCR; TCRdb stores just in-frame clones and leaves some out. The sample contains fewer than 200,000 clones, approximately 85% of which appear only once. The source material was PBMCs. The receptors derive from a girl aged 2 to 10 in good health and CMV-seropositive.

CDR3 coding DNA: TGTGCCAGCAGCTCAGGGGGTAGTATCACTGAAGCTTTCTTT. Its protein is CASSSGGSITEAFF. The chain couples TRBV7-9 to TRBJ1-1; 7 positions agree with TRBD1. Germline-derived CDR1 and CDR2 are SEHNR and FQNEAQ (reference sequence). The CDR3 contains 14 residues. V shed 4 bases, J shed 4 bases, and the junction held 6 bases outside the gene matches.

The chain links TRBV10-3 to TRBJ2-5; D is perhaps TRBD1 (8 bases). CDR1 is ENHRY, CDR2 SYGVKD, per germline. V lost 6 bases and J 2 bases, leaving 16 bases between the germline ends. There are 15 residues in the CDR3. CDR3 coding DNA: TGTGCCATCAGGCAGGACAGGGAGGGACAAGAGACCCAGTACTTC. Protein sequence: CAIRQDREGQETQYF.

The genes are TRBV2 and TRBJ1-2; 7 nucleotides match TRBD1. Germline values: CDR1 SNHLY, CDR2 FYNNEI. The CDR3 is 16 residues long. The trim removed 4 bases at V and 7 bases at J, leaving 15 bases unmatched. The CDR3 bases are TGTGCCAGCAGTGTCTCAGGGGGATCCGTAAGCGGTGGCTACACCTTC. Its protein is CASSVSGGSVSGGYTF.

The chain couples TRBV19 to TRBJ2-5, with 9 bases that match TRBD2. V dropped 5 bases and J dropped 5; count of bases not matched to a gene: 6. The germline V gene encodes CDR1 LNHDA and CDR2 SQIVND (reference sequence). This CDR3 comprises 14 residues. CDR3 amino acids: CASSVSGSEETQYF. The CDR3 DNA is TGTGCCAGTAGTGTTAGCGGGAGTGAGGAGACCCAGTACTTC.

This clone was detected only a few times. The CDR3 DNA reads TGTGCCAGCAGTTACTTGCAGGGTAATGGGGCCAACGTCCTGACTTTC. Translation gives CASSYLQGNGANVLTF. V usage is TRBV6-5 and J usage is TRBJ2-6; D perhaps matches TRBD1 (5 bases). CDR3 size: 16 residues. Trimming took off 1 base at V and 3 bases at J, with 10 bases between the two ends. Germline V gene sequence: CDR1 MNHEY, CDR2 SVGAGI.

The CDR3 DNA is TGTGCCAGCAGCCAGAAAGAGACTAGCGCCCCTGAGCAGTTCTTC. As protein: CASSQKETSAPEQFF. The V and J genes are TRBV5-4 and TRBJ2-1, with TRBD2 identical over 8 bases. With 4 bases clipped from V and 9 bases from J, the junction kept 12 bases outside the gene matches. CDR1 and CDR2 (germline): SGHNT, YYREEE (reference sequence). This CDR3 is 15 amino acids long.

The CDR3 DNA reads TGCGCCAGCAGTGGGTCGGGGGGGGCCAGCGGGGGAGAAGATACGCAGTATTTT. This sequence encodes CASSGSGGASGGEDTQYF. The genes are TRBV10-2 and TRBJ2-3; the match to TRBD2 covers 8 bases. Germline trimming cut 4 bases from V and 5 bases from J; bases unmatched to any gene: 17. This CDR3 region has 18 residues. Per the germline V gene, CDR1 is WSHSY and CDR2 is SAAADI.

The chain combines TRBV30 with TRBJ2-6; D is uncertain. V was cut by 3 bases and J by 0 bases, with 15 bases left in between. The CDR3 runs 17 residues. Germline CDR1 is GTSNPN and CDR2 is SVGIG (reference sequence). The CDR3 loop is CAWSDSPVISGANVLTF. The CDR3 region has the DNA TGTGCCTGGAGCGATTCCCCAGTAATCTCTGGGGCCAACGTCCTGACTTTC.

The rearrangement uses TRBV2 and TRBJ1-1; D is perhaps TRBD1 (6 bases). The CDR3 spans 14 residues. The V gene's germline CDR1 is SNHLY and CDR2 FYNNEI. Trimming left V 7 bases short and J 5 bases short, with 17 bases between. The CDR3, as DNA: TGTGCCAGCACCGAAGGGGGGGCGAGGACTGAAGCTTTCTTT. Its protein is CASTEGGARTEAFF. Supplemented by reference TRBV2 and TRBJ1-1, the full variable domain reads EPEVTQTPSHQVTQMGQEVILRCVPISNHLYFYWYRQILGQKVEFLVSFYNNEISEKSEIFDDQFSVERPDGSNFTLKIRSTKLEDSAMYFCASTEGGARTEAFFGQGTRLTVV.

The V and J genes are TRBV5-1 and TRBJ1-3; no clear D. The germline V gene encodes CDR1 SGHRS and CDR2 YFSETQ. This CDR3 has 13 residues. V was trimmed by 5 bases and J by 2 bases, leaving 8 bases between them. CDR3 bases: TGCGCCAGCAGGGAGTGGGCTGGAAACACCATATATTTT. It translates to CASREWAGNTIYF.

The sample holds a few counts of this clone. This chain joins TRBV10-3 and TRBJ1-3, with TRBD1 matching 7 bases. This CDR3 comprises 13 residues. The J segment lost 2 bases and the V segment lost 9 bases, leaving 4 bases of the junction unmatched. CDR1 is ENHRY and CDR2 is SYGVKD in the germline V gene. In DNA form, the CDR3 reads TGTGCCATTTCACAGGGGACTGGAAACACCATATATTTT. It codes for CAISQGTGNTIYF.

The chain's CDR3 is CASSLQGENSPLHF. The CDR3 DNA reads as TGTGCCAGCAGCTTGCAGGGTGAAAATTCACCCCTCCACTTT. The rearrangement links TRBV5-4 to TRBJ1-6; D perhaps matches TRBD1 (5 bases). The V and J ends lost 1 base and 7 bases respectively, with 9 bases between them. Germline V gene data show CDR1 as SGHNT and CDR2 as YYREEE (reference sequence). This CDR3 contains 14 residues. Full variable domain (rest looked up from reference TRBV5-4 and TRBJ1-6): ETGVTQSPTHLIKTRGQQVTLRCSSQSGHNTVSWYQQALGQGPQFIFQYYREEENGRGNFPPRFSGLQFPNYSSELNVNALELDDSALYLCASSLQGENSPLHFGNGTRLTVT.

The table lists this clone with a count of one. This chain joins TRBV27 and TRBJ2-2, with D possibly matching TRBD2 (5 bases). V was trimmed by 2 bases and J by 0 bases, leaving 7 bases between them. There are 15 residues in the CDR3. CDR1 and CDR2 from the germline V gene are MNHEY and SMNVEV (reference sequence). This chain's CDR3 is CASSLGLANTGELFF. CDR3 DNA sequence: TGTGCCAGCAGTTTAGGACTTGCGAACACCGGGGAGCTGTTTTTT.

The chain uses TRBV30 and TRBJ1-2; no firm D call. This CDR3 region has 12 residues. The germline V gene encodes CDR1 GTSNPN and CDR2 SVGIG (reference sequence). The V and J ends lost 0 bases and 4 bases respectively, with 6 bases between them. The CDR3 sequence is CAWSVLTYGYTF. The CDR3 nucleotides read TGTGCCTGGAGTGTACTCACCTATGGCTACACCTTC. Full variable domain (remainder filled in from reference TRBV30 and TRBJ1-2): SQTIHQWPATLVQPVGSPLSLECTVEGTSNPNLYWYRQAAGRGLQLLFYSVGIGQISSEVPQNLSASRPQDRQFILSSKKLLLSDSGFYLCAWSVLTYGYTFGSGTRLTVV.

The genes are TRBV28 and TRBJ1-5, with TRBD1 matching 7 bases. The CDR3 spans 17 residues. J gave up 5 bases and V 10 bases, and 20 bases lay outside the gene matches. CDR1 is MDHEN and CDR2 is SYDVKM in the germline V gene. This chain's CDR3 is CATYSGQNFIVDQPQHF. CDR3 nucleotides: TGTGCCACCTACTCGGGACAGAACTTCATAGTGGATCAGCCCCAGCATTTT.

The chain carries TRBV29-1 and TRBJ2-5; 8 bases agree with TRBD1. With 3 bases clipped from V and 5 bases from J, the junction kept 2 bases outside the gene matches. Germline CDR1 is SQVTM and CDR2 is ANQGSEA. The CDR3 runs 12 residues. The CDR3 nucleotides are TGCAGCGTTGATACAGGGGGGGAGACCCAGTACTTC. Its protein is CSVDTGGETQYF.

The chain has TRBV5-1 and TRBJ1-3, with 8 nucleotides matching TRBD1. Per the germline V gene, CDR1 is SGHRS and CDR2 is YFSETQ. V trimming: 4 bases; J trimming: 2 bases; junction bases outside the gene matches: 11. This CDR3 contains 17 residues. The CDR3 coding sequence is TGCGCCAGCAGCCTCACCCCAGGGGGCAACACTGGAAACACCATATATTTT. Translating gives CASSLTPGGNTGNTIYF.

The J gene is TRBJ1-4, the V gene TRBV30; 7 nucleotides agree with TRBD1. The trim removed 2 bases at V and 8 bases at J, leaving 8 bases unmatched. The CDR3 has 14 amino acids. CDR1 GTSNPN and CDR2 SVGIG come from the germline V gene (reference sequence). The CDR3 sequence: CAWSLTGDYEKLFF. CDR3 bases: TGTGCCTGGAGTCTAACAGGGGATTACGAAAAACTGTTTTTT.

This sequence joins TRBV6-1 and TRBJ2-2; D may be TRBD2 (6 bases). Germline V lookup: CDR1 MNHNS, CDR2 SASEGT. CDR3 length equals 16 residues. V lost 1 base to trimming and J lost 5 bases, with 14 bases between them. CDR3 nucleotides: TGTGCCAGCAGTGAAGAGGTGGGGAGGAGGACCGGGGAGCTGTTTTTT. It yields the protein CASSEEVGRRTGELFF.

The J gene is TRBJ1-1, the V gene TRBV27; the D gene is possibly TRBD1 (6 bases). Trimming stripped 0 bases from V and 4 bases from J, with 9 bases between. There are 14 residues in the CDR3. The germline gives CDR1 MNHEY, CDR2 SMNVEV (reference sequence). CDR3 DNA sequence: TGTGCCAGCAGTTTATCTCTGGACAGCACTGAAGCTTTCTTT. This gives the protein CASSLSLDSTEAFF.

The CDR3 protein is CASSLEEQATYGYTF. The CDR3 nucleotides read TGTGCCAGCTCATTAGAGGAACAGGCGACCTATGGCTACACCTTC. The J gene is TRBJ1-2, the V gene TRBV18, with D possibly matching TRBD1 (5 bases). V was pared by 5 bases and J by 4 bases, with 17 bases between. The CDR3 loop spans 15 amino acids. Germline V gene data show CDR1 as KGHSH and CDR2 as LQKENI.

In this sample, this clone turned up once. The chain employs TRBV7-2 and TRBJ2-7; 10 nucleotides align to TRBD1. V lost 5 bases, J lost 4 bases, and 11 bases stayed unmatched. CDR1 and CDR2 (germline): SGHTA, FQGNSA. The CDR3 consists of 16 residues. DNA for the CDR3: TGTGCCAGCAGCGCAGATCCGACAGGGGGCCAATACGAGCAGTACTTC. Amino acid sequence: CASSADPTGGQYEQYF.

Worth noting for this clone: The DNA is left out, because the CDR3 cannot be placed on it with certainty; the CDR3 is given as TCRdb lists it. The rearrangement links TRBV28 to TRBJ1-2. The CDR3 spans 15 residues, counting both ends. Looked up from germline, CDR1 is MDHEN and CDR2 is SYDVKM. The CDR3 sequence: CASILGGSSNYGYTF.

This chain connects TRBV28 to TRBJ2-5, with TRBD1 as a possible D gene (6 bases). The CDR3 has 15 residues. The V gene's germline CDR1 is MDHEN and CDR2 SYDVKM. The V and J ends lost 3 bases and 1 base respectively, with 12 bases between them. CDR3 coding DNA: TGTGCCAGCAGTTTCACGGGACACATCCAAGAGACCCAGTACTTC. Protein product: CASSFTGHIQETQYF. Filled out from reference TRBV28 and TRBJ2-5, the complete variable domain reads DVKVTQSSRYLVKRTGEKVFLECVQDMDHENMFWYRQDPGLGLRLIYFSYDVKMKEKGDIPEGYSVSREKKERFSLILESASTNQTSMYLCASSFTGHIQETQYFGPGTRLLVL.

CDR3 coding DNA: TGTGCCAGCAGTTACTCGTTACTAGCGGGAGGAGATACGCAGTATTTT. Protein product: CASSYSLLAGGDTQYF. V usage is TRBV6-5 and J usage is TRBJ2-3; 12 nucleotides align to TRBD2. V dropped 0 bases and J dropped 5; count of bases not matched to a gene: 3. The CDR3 has 16 residues. Germline values: CDR1 MNHEY, CDR2 SVGAGI.